The entry below describes one T cell receptor (beta chain). Trimming stripped 6 bases from V and 6 bases from J, with 8 bases between. Germline assignment: CDR1 MNHNS and CDR2 SASEGT. The CDR3 contains 11 residues. This specimen belongs to a study of technical replicates of blood from a few donors. Data came from immunoSEQ multiplex PCR; TCRdb stores just in-frame clones and leaves some out. The sample has some 87,000 clones, about 97% seen once; the top ten hold 0.15% to 0.2%. The chain recombines TRBV6-1 with TRBJ1-1; D is possibly TRBD1 (5 bases). This receptor was obtained from a human donor in good health. The sample was T cells isolated from PBMCs. The CDR3 DNA is TGTGCCAGCAGGGGGCTGGCTGAAGCTTTCTTT. Amino acids: CASRGLAEAFF.